This T cell receptor beta chain was profiled in a study of CD8+CD57+ T cells in acquired aplastic anemia. For CDR3 and TCR beta VDJ profiling, genomic DNA was the template used. TCRdb re-called the reads with MiXCR, one entry per CDR3 protein. The sample lists some 200,000 distinct CDR3 sequences, 48% occurring once. For sequencing, patients were chosen who had shown expansion of CD8+CD57+ cells by flow cytometry. The sample comprised sorted CD4+, CD8+, or CD8+CD57+ T cells (not recorded which) from PBMCs. The TCR comes from a human donor with aplastic anemia.

The CDR3 protein is CSAAQRGQQNTEAFF. The DNA for the CDR3 is TGCAGTGCAGCCCAGCGGGGACAGCAGAACACTGAAGCTTTCTTT. The chain links TRBV20-1 to TRBJ1-1, with 7 bases lining up with TRBD1. J was trimmed by 1 base and V by 6 bases; bases with no gene match: 11. Germline V gene data show CDR1 as DFQATT and CDR2 as SNEGSKA (reference sequence). This CDR3 has 15 residues.